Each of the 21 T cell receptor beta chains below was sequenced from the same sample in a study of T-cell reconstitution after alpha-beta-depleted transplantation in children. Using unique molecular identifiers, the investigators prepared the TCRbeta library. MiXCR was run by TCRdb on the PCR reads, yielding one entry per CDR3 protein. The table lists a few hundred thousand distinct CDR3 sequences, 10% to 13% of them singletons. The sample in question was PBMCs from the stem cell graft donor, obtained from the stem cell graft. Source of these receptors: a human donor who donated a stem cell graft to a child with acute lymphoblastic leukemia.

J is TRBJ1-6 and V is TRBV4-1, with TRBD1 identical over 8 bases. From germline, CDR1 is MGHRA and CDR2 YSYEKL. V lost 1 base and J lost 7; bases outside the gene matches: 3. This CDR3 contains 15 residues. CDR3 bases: TGCGCCAGCAGCCAAGCGGACAGGGTGAATTCACCCCTCCACTTT. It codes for CASSQADRVNSPLHF.

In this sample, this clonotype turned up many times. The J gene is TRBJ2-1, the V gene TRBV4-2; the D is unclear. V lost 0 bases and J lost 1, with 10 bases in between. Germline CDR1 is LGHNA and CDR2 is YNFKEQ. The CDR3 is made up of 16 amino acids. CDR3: CASSQDLLGSYNEQFF. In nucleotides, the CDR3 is TGTGCCAGCAGCCAAGATCTCCTGGGGTCCTACAATGAGCAGTTCTTC.

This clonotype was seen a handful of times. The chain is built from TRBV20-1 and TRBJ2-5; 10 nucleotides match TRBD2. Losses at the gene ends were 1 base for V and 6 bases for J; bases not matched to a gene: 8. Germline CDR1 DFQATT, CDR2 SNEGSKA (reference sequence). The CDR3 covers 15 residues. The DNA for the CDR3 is TGCAGTGCTAGAGGACTACTAGCGGGACTGAAGACCCAGTACTTC. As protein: CSARGLLAGLKTQYF.

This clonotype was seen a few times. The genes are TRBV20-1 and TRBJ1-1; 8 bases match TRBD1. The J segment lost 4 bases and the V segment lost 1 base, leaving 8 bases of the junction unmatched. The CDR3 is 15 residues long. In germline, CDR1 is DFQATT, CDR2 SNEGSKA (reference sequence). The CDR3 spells CSARGTGGLGTEAFF. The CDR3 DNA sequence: TGCAGTGCTAGAGGAACAGGGGGACTAGGCACTGAAGCTTTCTTT.

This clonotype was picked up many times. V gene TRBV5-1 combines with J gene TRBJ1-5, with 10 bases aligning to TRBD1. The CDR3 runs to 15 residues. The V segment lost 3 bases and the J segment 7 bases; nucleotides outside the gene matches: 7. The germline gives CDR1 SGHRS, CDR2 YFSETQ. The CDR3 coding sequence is TGCGCCAGCAGCTCCGGGACAGGGGATCGGCAGCCCCAGCATTTT. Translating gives CASSSGTGDRQPQHF.

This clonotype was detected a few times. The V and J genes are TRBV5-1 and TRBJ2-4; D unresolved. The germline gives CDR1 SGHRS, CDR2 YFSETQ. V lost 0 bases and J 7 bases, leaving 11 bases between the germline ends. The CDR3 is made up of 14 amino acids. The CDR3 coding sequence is TGCGCCAGCAGCTTGGATAGGGTAATGAACATTCAGTACTTC. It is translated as CASSLDRVMNIQYF.

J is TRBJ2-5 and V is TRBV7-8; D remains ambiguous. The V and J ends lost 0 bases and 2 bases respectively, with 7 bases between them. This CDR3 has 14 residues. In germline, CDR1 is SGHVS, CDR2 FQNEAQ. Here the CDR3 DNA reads TGTGCCAGCAGCTTAGCGCGAGAGCAAGAGACCCAGTACTTC. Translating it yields CASSLAREQETQYF.

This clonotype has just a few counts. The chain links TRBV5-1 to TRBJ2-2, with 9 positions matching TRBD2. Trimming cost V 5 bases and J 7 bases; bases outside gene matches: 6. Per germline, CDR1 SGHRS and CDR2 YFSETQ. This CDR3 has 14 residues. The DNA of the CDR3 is TGCGCCAGCAGTGGCGGGAGGGCCCTCGGGGAGCTGTTTTTT. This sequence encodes CASSGGRALGELFF. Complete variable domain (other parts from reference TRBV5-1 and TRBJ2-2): KAGVTQTPRYLIKTRGQQVTLSCSPISGHRSVSWYQQTPGQGLQFLFEYFSETQRNKGNFPGRFSGRQFSNSRSEMNVSTLELGDSALYLCASSGGRALGELFFGEGSRLTVL.

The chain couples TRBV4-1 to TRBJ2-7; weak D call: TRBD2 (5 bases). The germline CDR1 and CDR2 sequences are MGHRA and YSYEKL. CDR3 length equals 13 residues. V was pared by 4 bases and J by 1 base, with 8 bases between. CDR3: CASSPAESYEQYF. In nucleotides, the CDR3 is TGCGCCAGCAGCCCAGCGGAATCCTACGAGCAGTACTTC.

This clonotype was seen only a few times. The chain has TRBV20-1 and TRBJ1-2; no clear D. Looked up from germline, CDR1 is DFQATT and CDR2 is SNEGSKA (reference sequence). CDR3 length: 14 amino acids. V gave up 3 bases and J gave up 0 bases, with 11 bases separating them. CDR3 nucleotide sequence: TGCAGTGCTAGTACACTTCTATCTAACTATGGCTACACCTTC. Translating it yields CSASTLLSNYGYTF.

CDR3 protein: CASSPPSGRSSGNTIYF. CDR3 nucleotide sequence: TGTGCCAGCTCACCACCGAGCGGCAGGAGCTCTGGAAACACCATATATTTT. This chain uses TRBV18 with TRBJ1-3; no clear D gene. Germline-derived CDR1 and CDR2 are KGHSH and LQKENI. CDR3 length: 17 residues. V was clipped by 0 bases and J by 0 bases, with 12 bases between them. Full variable domain (outside the CDR3, taken from reference TRBV18 and TRBJ1-3): NAGVMQNPRHLVRRRGQEARLRCSPMKGHSHVYWYRQLPEEGLKFMVYLQKENIIDESGMPKERFSAEFPKEGPSILRIQQVVRGDSAAYFCASSPPSGRSSGNTIYFGEGSWLTVV.

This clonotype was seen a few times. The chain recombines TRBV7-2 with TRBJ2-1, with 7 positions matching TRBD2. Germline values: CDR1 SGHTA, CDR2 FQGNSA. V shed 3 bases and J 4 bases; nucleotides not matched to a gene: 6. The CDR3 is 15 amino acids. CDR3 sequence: CASSFLSSGYNEQFF. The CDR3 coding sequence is TGTGCCAGCAGCTTTCTGTCTAGCGGATACAATGAGCAGTTCTTC.

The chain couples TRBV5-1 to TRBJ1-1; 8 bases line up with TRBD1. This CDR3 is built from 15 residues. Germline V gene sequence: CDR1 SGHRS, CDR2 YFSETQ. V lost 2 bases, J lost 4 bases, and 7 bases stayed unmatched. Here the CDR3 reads CASSLQGGRGTEAFF. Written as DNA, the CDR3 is TGCGCCAGCAGCTTACAGGGGGGCCGGGGCACTGAAGCTTTCTTT. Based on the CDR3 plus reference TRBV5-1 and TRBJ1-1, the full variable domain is KAGVTQTPRYLIKTRGQQVTLSCSPISGHRSVSWYQQTPGQGLQFLFEYFSETQRNKGNFPGRFSGRQFSNSRSEMNVSTLELGDSALYLCASSLQGGRGTEAFFGQGTRLTVV.

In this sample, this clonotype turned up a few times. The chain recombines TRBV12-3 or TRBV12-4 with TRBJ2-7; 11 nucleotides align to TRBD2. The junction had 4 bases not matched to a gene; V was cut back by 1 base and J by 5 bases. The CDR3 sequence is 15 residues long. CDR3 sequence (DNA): TGTGCCAGCAGTTTAGGAACTAGCGGGAGAAACGAGCAGTACTTC. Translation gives CASSLGTSGRNEQYF.

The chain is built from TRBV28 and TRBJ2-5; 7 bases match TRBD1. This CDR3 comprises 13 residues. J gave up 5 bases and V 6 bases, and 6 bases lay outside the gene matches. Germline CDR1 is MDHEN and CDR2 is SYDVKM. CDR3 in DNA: TGTGCCAGCAGATCCGGGACAGTGGAGACCCAGTACTTC. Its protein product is CASRSGTVETQYF.

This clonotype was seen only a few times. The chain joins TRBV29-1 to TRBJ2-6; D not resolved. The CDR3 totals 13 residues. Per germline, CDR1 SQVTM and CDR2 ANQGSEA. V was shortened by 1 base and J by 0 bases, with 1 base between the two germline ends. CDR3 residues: CSVEGSGANVLTF. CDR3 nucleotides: TGCAGCGTTGAAGGCTCTGGGGCCAACGTCCTGACTTTC.

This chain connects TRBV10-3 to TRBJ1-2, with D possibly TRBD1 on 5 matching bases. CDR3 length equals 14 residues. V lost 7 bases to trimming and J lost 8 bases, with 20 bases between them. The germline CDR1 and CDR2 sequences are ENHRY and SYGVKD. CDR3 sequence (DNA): TGTGCCATCAACCCTACAGTGGATGGGGCCGGCTACACCTTC. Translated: CAINPTVDGAGYTF.

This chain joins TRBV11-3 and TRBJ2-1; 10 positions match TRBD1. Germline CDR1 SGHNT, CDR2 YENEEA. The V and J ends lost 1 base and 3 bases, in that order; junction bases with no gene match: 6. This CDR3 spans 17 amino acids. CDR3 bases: TGTGCCAGCAGCTTAGTTTTCGGGACAGGGGTCTACAATGAGCAGTTCTTC. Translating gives CASSLVFGTGVYNEQFF.

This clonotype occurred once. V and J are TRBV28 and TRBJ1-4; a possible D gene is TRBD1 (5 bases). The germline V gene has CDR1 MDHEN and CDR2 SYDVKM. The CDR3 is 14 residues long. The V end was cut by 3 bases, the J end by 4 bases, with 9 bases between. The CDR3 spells CASSLGGGNEKLFF. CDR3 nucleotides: TGTGCCAGCAGTTTGGGGGGGGGTAATGAAAAACTGTTTTTT. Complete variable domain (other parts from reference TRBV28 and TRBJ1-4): DVKVTQSSRYLVKRTGEKVFLECVQDMDHENMFWYRQDPGLGLRLIYFSYDVKMKEKGDIPEGYSVSREKKERFSLILESASTNQTSMYLCASSLGGGNEKLFFGSGTQLSVL.

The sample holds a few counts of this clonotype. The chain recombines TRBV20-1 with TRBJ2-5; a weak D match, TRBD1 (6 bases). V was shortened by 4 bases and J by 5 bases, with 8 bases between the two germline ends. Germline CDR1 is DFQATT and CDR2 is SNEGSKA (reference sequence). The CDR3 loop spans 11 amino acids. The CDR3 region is CSATRGETQYF. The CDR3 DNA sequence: TGCAGTGCTACGAGGGGGGAGACCCAGTACTTC.

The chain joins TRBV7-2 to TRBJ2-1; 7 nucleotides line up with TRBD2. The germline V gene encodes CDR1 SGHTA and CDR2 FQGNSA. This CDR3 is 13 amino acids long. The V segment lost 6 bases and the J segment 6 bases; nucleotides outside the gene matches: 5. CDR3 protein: CASRLGRANEQFF. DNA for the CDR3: TGTGCCAGCAGGCTAGGGAGGGCCAATGAGCAGTTCTTC.